These T cell receptor beta chains were read from a single sample in a study of blood T cell repertoires in COVID-19. Profiling relied on immunoSEQ multiplex PCR, and the TCRdb table lists in-frame clones only, not all of them. The sample comprises about 130,000 clones, 70% to 90% of which are singletons, and 10% rests with the top ten. Sequenced: peripheral blood. These receptors were taken from a man aged 45-60 years with acute or convalescent COVID-19. Both conserved end residues are part of each CDR3. The order of the fields is CDR3 DNA, CDR3 protein, clone size, D gene, V gene, J gene. D genes are given only for firm matches. Part of the rows lack a size; the others show once, few, many or a class for expanded clones.

cdr3_nt: TGTGCCAGCAGCTCCCGAACAGGGGATCGACCTGAAGCTTTCTTT
cdr3_aa: CASSSRTGDRPEAFF
clone_size: .
d_call: TRBD1
v_call: TRBV11-3
j_call: TRBJ1-1

cdr3_nt: TGCGCCAGCAGCTTGGATGGGCCCATGAACACTGAAGCTTTCTTT
cdr3_aa: CASSLDGPMNTEAFF
clone_size: .
d_call: .
v_call: TRBV5-1
j_call: TRBJ1-1

cdr3_nt: TGTGCCAGCAGCTTCAGGGAGGGCGAGCAGTACTTC
cdr3_aa: CASSFREGEQYF
clone_size: .
d_call: TRBD2
v_call: TRBV7-2
j_call: TRBJ2-7

cdr3_nt: TGTGCCAGCAGCTTGGTCGTCGGGGGTTACGAGCAGTACTTC
cdr3_aa: CASSLVVGGYEQYF
clone_size: .
d_call: .
v_call: TRBV11-2
j_call: TRBJ2-7

cdr3_nt: TGTGCCAGCAGTTACCCCGGGACAGGAGGCCCTGAAGCTTTCTTT
cdr3_aa: CASSYPGTGGPEAFF
clone_size: .
d_call: TRBD1
v_call: TRBV6-6
j_call: TRBJ1-1

cdr3_nt: TGTGCCAGCAGTTATCGGCGGGACAATCAGCCCCAGCATTTT
cdr3_aa: CASSYRRDNQPQHF
clone_size: .
d_call: .
v_call: TRBV6-6
j_call: TRBJ1-5

cdr3_nt: TGTGCCAGCAGCCCCGGCGGGACGTTGGCTTTCTTT
cdr3_aa: CASSPGGTLAFF
clone_size: .
d_call: .
v_call: TRBV9
j_call: TRBJ1-1

cdr3_nt: TGTGCCTGGAGACAAGAAAATGAAAAACTGTTTTTT
cdr3_aa: CAWRQENEKLFF
clone_size: .
d_call: .
v_call: TRBV30
j_call: TRBJ1-4

cdr3_nt: TGCAGTGCTAGTGGCGGGCGGGGCACCTACAATGAGCAGTTCTTC
cdr3_aa: CSASGGRGTYNEQFF
clone_size: .
d_call: .
v_call: TRBV20-1
j_call: TRBJ2-1

cdr3_nt: TGTGCCAGCAGCTTAGGCAGGGGAACCTTACGAGGAAACACCATATATTTT
cdr3_aa: CASSLGRGTLRGNTIYF
clone_size: .
d_call: .
v_call: TRBV11-2
j_call: TRBJ1-3

cdr3_nt: TGTGCTAGTGGTTTATCTACAGGGGGCTATCGAGCTTTCTTT
cdr3_aa: CASGLSTGGYRAFF
clone_size: few
d_call: TRBD1
v_call: TRBV12-5
j_call: TRBJ1-1

cdr3_nt: TGTGCCAGCAGCAGTACAGGGGAGTGGTACACTGAAGCTTTCTTT
cdr3_aa: CASSSTGEWYTEAFF
clone_size: .
d_call: TRBD1
v_call: TRBV7-2
j_call: TRBJ1-1

cdr3_nt: TGTGCCAGCAGTCCGGAGTATGGCTACACCTTC
cdr3_aa: CASSPEYGYTF
clone_size: .
d_call: .
v_call: TRBV28
j_call: TRBJ1-2

cdr3_nt: TGTGCCAGCAGTGAATCGTTCTATGGCTACACCTTC
cdr3_aa: CASSESFYGYTF
clone_size: .
d_call: .
v_call: TRBV6-1
j_call: TRBJ1-2

cdr3_nt: TGTGCCAGCAGCGAATCTAGCTCTAATGAGCAGTTCTTC
cdr3_aa: CASSESSSNEQFF
clone_size: .
d_call: .
v_call: TRBV9
j_call: TRBJ2-1

cdr3_nt: TGCAGTGCTACTGACAGGGGTCCTAACTATGGCTACACCTTC
cdr3_aa: CSATDRGPNYGYTF
clone_size: .
d_call: TRBD1
v_call: TRBV20-1
j_call: TRBJ1-2

cdr3_nt: TGCAGTGCTAGTCCCGGGGCGGGAGAAAAACTGTTTTTT
cdr3_aa: CSASPGAGEKLFF
clone_size: .
d_call: .
v_call: TRBV20-1
j_call: TRBJ1-4

cdr3_nt: TGTGCCAGCAGTTTAGTGGCCGGAGCGGGGGAGTTCTTC
cdr3_aa: CASSLVAGAGEFF
clone_size: once
d_call: TRBD2
v_call: TRBV28
j_call: TRBJ2-1

cdr3_nt: TGTGCCAGCAGTTTGGGCCAGTACAATGAGCAGTTCTTC
cdr3_aa: CASSLGQYNEQFF
clone_size: .
d_call: .
v_call: TRBV28
j_call: TRBJ2-1

cdr3_nt: TGTGCCAGCTCATGGACAGGGGGAAAAGATACGCAGTATTTT
cdr3_aa: CASSWTGGKDTQYF
clone_size: .
d_call: TRBD1
v_call: TRBV18
j_call: TRBJ2-3

cdr3_nt: TGTGCCAGCAGTTACTCGATCCGTGGACAGGAGCAGTACTTC
cdr3_aa: CASSYSIRGQEQYF
clone_size: .
d_call: .
v_call: TRBV6-5
j_call: TRBJ2-7

cdr3_nt: TGTGCCAGCAGTTCACCAGGGGGGATCGGGGAGCTGTTTTTT
cdr3_aa: CASSSPGGIGELFF
clone_size: once
d_call: .
v_call: TRBV6-5
j_call: TRBJ2-2

cdr3_nt: TGCAGCGTTGGTAGCGGAACTAGCACAGATACGCAGTATTTT
cdr3_aa: CSVGSGTSTDTQYF
clone_size: .
d_call: .
v_call: TRBV29-1
j_call: TRBJ2-3

cdr3_nt: TGTGCTAGCAGCCCCGGCGGGACGAATGAGCAGTTCTTC
cdr3_aa: CASSPGGTNEQFF
clone_size: .
d_call: .
v_call: TRBV7-7
j_call: TRBJ2-1

cdr3_nt: TGTGCCAGCAGCCAAGATCGGACTCGGGACTATCAAGAGACCCAGTACTTC
cdr3_aa: CASSQDRTRDYQETQYF
clone_size: .
d_call: TRBD2
v_call: TRBV3-1/TRBV3-2
j_call: TRBJ2-5

cdr3_nt: TGTGCCAGCAGCTTAGTTTCAGGACAGGCTTATAATGAAAAACTGTTTTTT
cdr3_aa: CASSLVSGQAYNEKLFF
clone_size: .
d_call: TRBD1
v_call: TRBV7-2
j_call: TRBJ1-4

cdr3_nt: TGTGCCAGTAGTATAGGAGCCCTTCGAGGAGAAACTGAAGCTTTCTTT
cdr3_aa: CASSIGALRGETEAFF
clone_size: .
d_call: .
v_call: TRBV19
j_call: TRBJ1-1

cdr3_nt: TGTGCCAGCAGTTGGGAGCCTTCAGGTGATGAGCAGTTCTTC
cdr3_aa: CASSWEPSGDEQFF
clone_size: .
d_call: .
v_call: TRBV27
j_call: TRBJ2-1

cdr3_nt: TGTGCCAGTAGTAGTCTGACTAGCCCCGGGGAGCTGTTTTTT
cdr3_aa: CASSSLTSPGELFF
clone_size: .
d_call: TRBD2
v_call: TRBV19
j_call: TRBJ2-2

cdr3_nt: TGTGCCAGCAGCTTGGGGGACAGACCCTATGGCTACACCTTC
cdr3_aa: CASSLGDRPYGYTF
clone_size: .
d_call: TRBD1
v_call: TRBV5-4
j_call: TRBJ1-2